Below, 14 T cell receptor beta chains from the same sample are listed, as sequenced in a study of identical twins. TCRdb processed the 5' RACE reads anew with MiXCR; each CDR3 protein has one entry. Among about 290,000 distinct CDR3 sequences listed, just under 9.5% were seen once. This sample also belongs to another study, concerning yellow fever vaccine responses in identical twins.

Sequenced: CD8+ T cells sorted from blood. All receptors derive from a young woman in good health.

At least ten counts were recorded for this clonotype. V gene TRBV6-1 combines with J gene TRBJ2-1; no firm D call. V shed 3 bases and J shed 0 bases, with 9 bases lying between them. From germline, CDR1 is MNHNS and CDR2 SASEGT. CDR3 length equals 15 residues. DNA for the CDR3: TGTGCCAGCAGTGACCCGCAAAGCTCCTACAATGAGCAGTTCTTC. It encodes CASSDPQSSYNEQFF.

The genes are TRBV27 and TRBJ2-3; 8 nucleotides line up with TRBD2. Germline CDR1 MNHEY, CDR2 SMNVEV (reference sequence). V shed 0 bases and J 6 bases; nucleotides not matched to a gene: 5. This CDR3 is 15 amino acids long. The CDR3 coding sequence is TGTGCCAGCAGTTTATCGGCGGGAGGATGGGATACGCAGTATTTT. Its protein product is CASSLSAGGWDTQYF.

This clonotype was recorded a few times. The chain is built from TRBV20-1 and TRBJ2-7; TRBD1 agrees at 8 bases. V shed 6 bases and J 0 bases; nucleotides not matched to a gene: 7. Germline V gene data show CDR1 as DFQATT and CDR2 as SNEGSKA (reference sequence). This CDR3 region has 14 residues. The DNA for the CDR3 is TGCAGTGCCATGGACAGGGAAAGCTCCTACGAGCAGTACTTC. This gives the protein CSAMDRESSYEQYF.

V gene TRBV11-2 combines with J gene TRBJ2-7; D not resolved. Trimming shortened V by 5 bases and J by 2 bases, and 13 bases separated the two germline ends. The CDR3 runs 14 residues. Looked up from germline, CDR1 is SGHAT and CDR2 is FQNNGV. Here the CDR3 reads CASSHIHDPYEQYF. DNA for the CDR3: TGTGCCAGCAGCCACATCCATGACCCCTACGAGCAGTACTTC.

This clonotype appeared a few times. The genes are TRBV20-1 and TRBJ2-1; D gene ambiguous. The CDR3 contains 12 residues. Germline V lookup: CDR1 DFQATT, CDR2 SNEGSKA (reference sequence). The ends were cut back, 0 bases at V and 8 bases at J, with 8 bases in the middle. The CDR3 loop reads CSARDREHEQFF. In DNA form, the CDR3 reads TGCAGTGCTAGAGATCGTGAGCATGAGCAGTTCTTC.

The chain combines TRBV6-4 with TRBJ1-1; tentatively, D is TRBD1 (5 bases). CDR3 size: 13 residues. V lost 3 bases and J 3 bases, leaving 8 bases between the germline ends. Germline values: CDR1 MRHNA, CDR2 SNTAGT. The CDR3 region has the DNA TGTGCCAGCAGTGAAAACAGGTACACTGAAGCTTTCTTT. Its protein product is CASSENRYTEAFF.

This clonotype has at least ten counts. The rearrangement uses TRBV12-3 or TRBV12-4 and TRBJ1-5; the D is unclear. The CDR3 contains 14 residues. Trimming stripped 3 bases from V and 3 bases from J, with 9 bases between. In nucleotides, the CDR3 is TGTGCCAGCAGTTTGGAGGGAAACAATCAGCCCCAGCATTTT. It codes for CASSLEGNNQPQHF.

This clonotype was recorded at least ten times. The chain links TRBV7-9 to TRBJ2-1; 8 bases map to TRBD2. The V segment lost 1 base and the J segment 8 bases; nucleotides outside the gene matches: 10. Germline CDR1 is SEHNR and CDR2 is FQNEAQ (reference sequence). The CDR3 has 16 residues. The CDR3 coding sequence is TGTGCCAGCAGCTTAGTTCCCAGCGGGGGCGGGGATGAGCAGTTCTTC. Protein product: CASSLVPSGGGDEQFF. The full variable domain, its missing parts supplied by reference TRBV7-9 and TRBJ2-1, is DTGVSQNPRHKITKRGQNVTFRCDPISEHNRLYWYRQTLGQGPEFLTYFQNEAQLEKSRLLSDRFSAERPKGSFSTLEIQRTEQGDSAMYLCASSLVPSGGGDEQFFGPGTRLTVL.

The gene calls are TRBV6-2 or TRBV6-3 and TRBJ2-1, with D possibly matching TRBD2 (7 bases). This CDR3 is 17 amino acids long. The V gene lost 0 bases and the J gene lost 2 bases, with 14 bases spanning the gap. CDR1 is MNHEY, CDR2 SVGEGT, per germline. The CDR3 sequence: CASSYSRGGGAYNEQFF. CDR3 nucleotides: TGTGCCAGCAGTTACTCGAGGGGGGGCGGTGCCTACAATGAGCAGTTCTTC.

The genes are TRBV6-1 and TRBJ2-6; the D gene is possibly TRBD2 (5 bases). This CDR3 is 18 amino acids long. V gave up 7 bases and J gave up 0 bases, with 19 bases separating them. From germline, CDR1 is MNHNS and CDR2 SASEGT. The CDR3 protein is CASNYVGLTDSGANVLTF. The CDR3 DNA follows: TGTGCCAGCAACTACGTAGGACTGACTGACTCTGGGGCCAACGTCCTGACTTTC.

The V gene is TRBV7-9, the J gene TRBJ1-1; 8 bases fit TRBD1. Germline V CDR1 and CDR2: SEHNR, FQNEAQ (reference sequence). This CDR3 has 16 amino acids. Germline trimming cut 5 bases from V and 0 bases from J; bases unmatched to any gene: 8. The CDR3 here is CASSPQGGLMNTEAFF. The CDR3 DNA follows: TGTGCCAGCAGCCCACAGGGGGGACTAATGAACACTGAAGCTTTCTTT.

This clonotype occurred a few times. CDR3 sequence (DNA): TGTGCCAGCAGCCATCTGACAGGGGCCTCCTACGAGCAGTACTTC. It codes for CASSHLTGASYEQYF. The chain links TRBV7-9 to TRBJ2-7; 8 bases fit TRBD1. This CDR3 spans 15 amino acids. CDR1 and CDR2 from the germline V gene are SEHNR and FQNEAQ (reference sequence). V dropped 5 bases and J dropped 0; count of bases not matched to a gene: 6.

The chain has TRBV20-1 and TRBJ2-7, with D perhaps matching TRBD1 or TRBD2 (5 bases each). Looked up from germline, CDR1 is DFQATT and CDR2 is SNEGSKA (reference sequence). Deletions cut 3 bases from V and 3 bases from J, with 27 bases between. CDR3 length: 18 residues. DNA of the CDR3: TGCAGTGCTAGTCCTTTGTCAGGGACCCAAGCGCCGGTCTACGAGCAGTACTTC. Residues: CSASPLSGTQAPVYEQYF.

This chain connects TRBV4-2 to TRBJ2-5; D remains ambiguous. Germline V gene sequence: CDR1 LGHNA, CDR2 YNFKEQ. The length of the CDR3 is 15 residues. Trimming removed 0 bases from V and 5 bases from J, with 13 bases in between. The CDR3 DNA follows: TGTGCCAGCAGCCAAGATCTTGGATCCTTGGAGACCCAGTACTTC. Amino acid sequence: CASSQDLGSLETQYF.